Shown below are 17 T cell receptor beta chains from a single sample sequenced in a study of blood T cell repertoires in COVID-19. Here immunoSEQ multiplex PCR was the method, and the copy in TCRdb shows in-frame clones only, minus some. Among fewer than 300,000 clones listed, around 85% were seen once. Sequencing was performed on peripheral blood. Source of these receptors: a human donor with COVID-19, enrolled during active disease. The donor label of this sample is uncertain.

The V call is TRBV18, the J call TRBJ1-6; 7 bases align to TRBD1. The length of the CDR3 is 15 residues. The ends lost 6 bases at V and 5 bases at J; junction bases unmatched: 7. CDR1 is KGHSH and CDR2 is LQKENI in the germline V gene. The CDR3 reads CASSLRDRNNSPLHF. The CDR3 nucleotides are TGTGCCAGCTCCCTCCGGGACAGAAATAATTCACCCCTCCACTTT.

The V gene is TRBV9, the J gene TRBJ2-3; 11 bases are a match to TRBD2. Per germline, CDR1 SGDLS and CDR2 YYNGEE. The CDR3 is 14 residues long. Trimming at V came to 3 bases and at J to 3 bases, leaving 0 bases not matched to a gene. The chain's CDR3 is CASSASGRTDTQYF. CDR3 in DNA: TGTGCCAGCAGCGCTAGCGGGAGGACAGATACGCAGTATTTT.

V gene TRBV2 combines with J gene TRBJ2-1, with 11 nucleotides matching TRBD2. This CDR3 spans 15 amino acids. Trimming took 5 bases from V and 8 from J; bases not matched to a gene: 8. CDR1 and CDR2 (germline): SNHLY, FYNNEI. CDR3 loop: CASSLERTSGHEQFF. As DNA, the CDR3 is TGTGCCAGCAGTCTGGAGAGGACTAGCGGGCATGAGCAGTTCTTC. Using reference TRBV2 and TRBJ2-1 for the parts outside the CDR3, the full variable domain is EPEVTQTPSHQVTQMGQEVILRCVPISNHLYFYWYRQILGQKVEFLVSFYNNEISEKSEIFDDQFSVERPDGSNFTLKIRSTKLEDSAMYFCASSLERTSGHEQFFGPGTRLTVL.

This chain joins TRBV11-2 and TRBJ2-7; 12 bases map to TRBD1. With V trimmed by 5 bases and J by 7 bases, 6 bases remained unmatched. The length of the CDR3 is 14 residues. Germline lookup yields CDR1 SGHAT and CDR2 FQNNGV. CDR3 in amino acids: CASSTGQGAGEQYF. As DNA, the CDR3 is TGTGCCAGCAGCACGGGACAGGGGGCTGGTGAGCAGTACTTC.

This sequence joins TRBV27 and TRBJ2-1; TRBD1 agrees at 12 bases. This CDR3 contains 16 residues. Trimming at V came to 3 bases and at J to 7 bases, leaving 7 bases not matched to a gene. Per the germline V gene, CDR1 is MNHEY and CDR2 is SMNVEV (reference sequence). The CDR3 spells CASSLAGTGGWNEQFF. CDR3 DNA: TGTGCCAGCAGTTTGGCCGGGACAGGGGGCTGGAATGAGCAGTTCTTC.

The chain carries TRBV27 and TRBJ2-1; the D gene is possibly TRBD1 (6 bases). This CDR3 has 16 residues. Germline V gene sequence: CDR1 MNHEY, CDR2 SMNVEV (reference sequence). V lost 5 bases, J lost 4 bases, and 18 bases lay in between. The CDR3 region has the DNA TGTGCCAGCAGTCCCACCGGGACACCTACGTACAATGAGCAGTTCTTC. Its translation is CASSPTGTPTYNEQFF.

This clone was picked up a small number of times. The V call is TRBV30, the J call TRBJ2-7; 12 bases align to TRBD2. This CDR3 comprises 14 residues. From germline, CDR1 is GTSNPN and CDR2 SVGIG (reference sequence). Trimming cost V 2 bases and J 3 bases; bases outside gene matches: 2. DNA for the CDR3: TGTGCCTGGAGTACGGGACTAGCGGGCTACGAGCAGTACTTC. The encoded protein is CAWSTGLAGYEQYF.

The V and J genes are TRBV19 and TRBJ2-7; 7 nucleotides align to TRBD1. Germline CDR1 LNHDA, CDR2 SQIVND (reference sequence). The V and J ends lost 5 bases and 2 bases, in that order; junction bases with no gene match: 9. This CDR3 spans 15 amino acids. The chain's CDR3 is CASSQQEGAAYEQYF. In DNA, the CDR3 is TGTGCCAGTAGTCAGCAAGAGGGGGCGGCCTACGAGCAGTACTTC.

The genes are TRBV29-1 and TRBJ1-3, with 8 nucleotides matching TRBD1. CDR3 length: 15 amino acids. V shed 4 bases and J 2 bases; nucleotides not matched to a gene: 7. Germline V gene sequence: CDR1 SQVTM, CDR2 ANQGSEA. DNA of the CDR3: TGCAGCGTTGGACAGGGGATCCCCCCTGGAAACACCATATATTTT. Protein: CSVGQGIPPGNTIYF.

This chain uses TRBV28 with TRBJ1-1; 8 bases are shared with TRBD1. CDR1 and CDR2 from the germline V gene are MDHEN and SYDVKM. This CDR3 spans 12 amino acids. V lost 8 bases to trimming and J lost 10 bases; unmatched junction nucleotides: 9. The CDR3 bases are TGTGCCAGCTCCCTCCAAACAGGGGGAGCTTTCTTT. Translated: CASSLQTGGAFF.

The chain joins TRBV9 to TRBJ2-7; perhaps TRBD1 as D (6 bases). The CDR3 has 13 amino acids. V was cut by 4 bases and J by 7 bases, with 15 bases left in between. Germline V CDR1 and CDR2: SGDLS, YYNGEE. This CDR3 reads CASSIIGQGEQYF. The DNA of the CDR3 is TGTGCCAGCAGCATCATAGGGCAGGGGGAGCAGTACTTC.

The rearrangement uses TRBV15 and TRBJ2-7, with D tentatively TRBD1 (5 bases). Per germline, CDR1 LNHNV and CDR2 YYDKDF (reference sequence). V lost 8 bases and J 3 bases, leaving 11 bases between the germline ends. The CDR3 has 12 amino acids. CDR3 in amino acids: CATEQTDYEQYF. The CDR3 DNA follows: TGTGCCACCGAGCAGACAGACTACGAGCAGTACTTC.

The CDR3 DNA follows: TGTGCCAGTGCTCAGAGGGTTAGAAGCAATCAGCCCCAGCATTTT. This codes for CASAQRVRSNQPQHF. V usage is TRBV19 and J usage is TRBJ1-5; no firm D call. CDR1 is LNHDA, CDR2 SQIVND, per germline (reference sequence). The CDR3 loop spans 15 amino acids. V was cut by 8 bases and J by 1 base, with 15 bases left in between.

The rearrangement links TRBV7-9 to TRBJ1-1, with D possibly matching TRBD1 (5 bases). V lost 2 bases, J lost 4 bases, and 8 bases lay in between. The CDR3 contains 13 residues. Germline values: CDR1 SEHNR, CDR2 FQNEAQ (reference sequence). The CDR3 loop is CASSLSQGTEAFF. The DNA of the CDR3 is TGTGCCAGCAGCTTAAGCCAGGGCACTGAAGCTTTCTTT.

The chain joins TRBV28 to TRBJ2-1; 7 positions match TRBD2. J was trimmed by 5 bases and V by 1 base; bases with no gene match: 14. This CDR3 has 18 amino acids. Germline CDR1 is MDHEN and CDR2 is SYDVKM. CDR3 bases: TGTGCCAGCAGTTTATCCCCTCATAGGGGAGGGCTACACAATGAGCAGTTCTTC. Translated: CASSLSPHRGGLHNEQFF.

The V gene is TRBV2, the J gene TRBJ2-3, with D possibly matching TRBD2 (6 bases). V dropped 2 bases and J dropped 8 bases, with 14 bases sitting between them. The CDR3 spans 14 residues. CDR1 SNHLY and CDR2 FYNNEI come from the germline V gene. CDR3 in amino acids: CASSERTNEGTQYF. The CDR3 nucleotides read TGTGCCAGCAGTGAACGGACTAACGAGGGTACGCAGTATTTT.

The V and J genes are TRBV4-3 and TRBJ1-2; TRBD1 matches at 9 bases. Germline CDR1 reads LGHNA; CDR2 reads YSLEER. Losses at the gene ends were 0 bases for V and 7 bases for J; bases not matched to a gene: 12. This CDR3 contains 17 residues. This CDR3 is CASSQDWRDRVISGYTF. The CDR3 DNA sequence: TGCGCCAGCAGCCAAGATTGGCGGGACAGGGTTATCTCTGGCTACACCTTC.